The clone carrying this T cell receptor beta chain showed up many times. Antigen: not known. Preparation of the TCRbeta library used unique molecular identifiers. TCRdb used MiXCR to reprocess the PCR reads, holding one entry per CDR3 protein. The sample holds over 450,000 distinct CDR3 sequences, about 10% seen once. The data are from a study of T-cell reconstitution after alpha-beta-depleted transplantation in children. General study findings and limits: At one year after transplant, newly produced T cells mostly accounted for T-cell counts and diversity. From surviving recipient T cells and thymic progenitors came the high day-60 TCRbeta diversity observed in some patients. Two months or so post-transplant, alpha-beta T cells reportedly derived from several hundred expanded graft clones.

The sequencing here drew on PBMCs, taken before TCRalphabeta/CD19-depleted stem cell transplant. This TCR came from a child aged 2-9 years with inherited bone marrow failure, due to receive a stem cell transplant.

CDR3 in DNA: TGCAGTGCTAAAATCCGCGATCGGTACACCGGGGAGCTGTTTTTT. Translated: CSAKIRDRYTGELFF. This sequence joins TRBV20-1 and TRBJ2-2; D not resolved. The germline V gene encodes CDR1 DFQATT and CDR2 SNEGSKA (reference sequence). The CDR3 sequence is 15 residues long. V shed 4 bases and J shed 3 bases, with 15 bases lying between them.